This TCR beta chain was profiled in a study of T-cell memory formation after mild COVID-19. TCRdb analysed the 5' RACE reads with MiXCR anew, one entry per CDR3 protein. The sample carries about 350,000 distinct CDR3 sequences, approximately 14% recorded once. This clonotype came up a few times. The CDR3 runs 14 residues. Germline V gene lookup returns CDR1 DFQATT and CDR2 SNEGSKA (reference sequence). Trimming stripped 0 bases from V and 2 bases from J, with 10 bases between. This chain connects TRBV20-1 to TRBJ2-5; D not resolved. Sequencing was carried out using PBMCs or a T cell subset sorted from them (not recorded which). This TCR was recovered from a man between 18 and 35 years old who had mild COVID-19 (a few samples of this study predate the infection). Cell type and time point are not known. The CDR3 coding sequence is TGCAGTGCTAGAGAAAACTACGCTCAAGAGACCCAGTACTTC. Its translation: CSARENYAQETQYF.